The present entry profiles one TCR beta chain with its context. These data come from a study of blood T cell repertoires in COVID-19. On the study more broadly: Sites across the United States, Italy and Spain contributed samples from acute and convalescent COVID-19. The analysed material was cDNA or gDNA that came from T cells, B-cell-depleted T cells, or PBMCs.

Per the original data handling: Amplifying reference gene primers gave estimates of nucleated cell counts. The repertoire was sequenced with immunoSEQ multiplex PCR; TCRdb's copy has only in-frame clones and lacks some. That table gives V, J and clone size, and the DNA gave D and trimming. The repertoire consists of roughly 290,000 clones, with around 82% occurring once and the leading ten covering 0.87%. The sequence came from a human donor with COVID-19, enrolled during active disease. The donor label of this sample is uncertain. What was sequenced was peripheral blood.

Here the CDR3 DNA reads TGTGCCAGTAGTAACCACGGAGGGGAAGAGACCCAGTACTTC. It translates to CASSNHGGEETQYF. This rearrangement joins TRBV19 to TRBJ2-5; D is perhaps TRBD2 (6 bases). Trimming removed 4 bases at V and 3 bases at J, with 12 bases between. The CDR3 runs 14 residues. The V gene's germline CDR1 is LNHDA and CDR2 SQIVND (reference sequence).